This is a list of T cell receptor beta chains from one sample in a study of cytomegalovirus exposure and HLA in healthy donors. Libraries were prepared by immunoSEQ multiplex PCR; TCRdb keeps only in-frame clonotypes and omits some of them. The sample has 100,000 to 150,000 clones, approximately 80% seen once. Sequencing was performed on PBMCs. The source is a man aged 18 to 35 in good health and CMV-seronegative. Both conserved end residues are part of each CDR3. Each record gives: D gene, J gene, V gene, clone size, CDR3 DNA, CDR3 protein. The D gene is left open where the match is weak. Some rows have no size entry. The others give once, few or many, or a class for an expanded clone.

>NA|TRBJ2-5|TRBV7-2|NA
TGTGCCAGCAGCTTGGGGCCGCTAGAGACCCAGTACTTC
CASSLGPLETQYF
>NA|TRBJ1-6|TRBV6-5|NA
TGTGCCAGCAGTGAAAGGGAGCGGGATTCACCCCTCCACTTT
CASSERERDSPLHF
>TRBD1|TRBJ2-1|TRBV13|NA
TGTGCCAGCAGCTCGGGGAGACAGGGGATCTACAATGAGCAGTTCTTC
CASSSGRQGIYNEQFF
>NA|TRBJ2-7|TRBV7-3|few
TGTGCCAGCAGCTTAGGCAAAGGGAGCGAGCAGTACTTC
CASSLGKGSEQYF
>TRBD2|TRBJ2-5|TRBV5-6|NA
TGTGCCAGCAGCGGGACTAGCGGGGGGGTGAGGCAAGAGACCCAGTACTTC
CASSGTSGGVRQETQYF
>TRBD1|TRBJ1-1|TRBV29-1|NA
TGCAGCGTGGACAGGGGCGGGAACACTGAAGCTTTCTTT
CSVDRGGNTEAFF
>TRBD1|TRBJ2-2|TRBV10-3|NA
TGTGCCAGCGGACAGGACCTGAACACCGGGGAGCTGTTTTTT
CASGQDLNTGELFF
>TRBD1|TRBJ1-2|TRBV7-2|NA
TGTGCCAGCAGCCTAGGGACAGGTCCTAACTATGGCTACACCTTC
CASSLGTGPNYGYTF
>NA|TRBJ2-7|TRBV29-1|once
TGCAGCGTTGGACAATACGAGCAGTACTTC
CSVGQYEQYF
>NA|TRBJ2-5|TRBV15|NA
TGTGCCACCAGCCGAAGTGGGGGGGCCTGGGAGACCCAGTACTTC
CATSRSGGAWETQYF
>TRBD1|TRBJ1-2|TRBV4-3|NA
TGCGCCAGCAGCCGCTCCGGGACAGGGGGTTCTGGCTACACCTTC
CASSRSGTGGSGYTF
>NA|TRBJ1-1|TRBV7-9|NA
TGTGCCAGCAGCAACAGGGTTGGGAGCACTGAAGCTTTCTTT
CASSNRVGSTEAFF
>NA|TRBJ2-5|TRBV6-5|NA
TGTGCCAGCAGGTTGACAGCGTACCAAGAGACCCAGTACTTC
CASRLTAYQETQYF
>NA|TRBJ1-3|TRBV9|NA
TGTGCCAGCAGCGCCGGAGTCAACACCATATATTTT
CASSAGVNTIYF
>TRBD1|TRBJ1-2|TRBV7-9|once
TGTGCCAGCAGCTTAGGAGCAGGGGGCACCTATGGCTACACCTTC
CASSLGAGGTYGYTF
>TRBD1|TRBJ1-4|TRBV6-1|NA
TGTGCCAGCAGTGAGCAGGGGGCGAAGGAAAAACTGTTTTTT
CASSEQGAKEKLFF
>TRBD1|TRBJ1-1|TRBV30|NA
TGTGCCTGGGCACCGCACCGACAGGGATCAAGGACTGAAGCTTTCTTT
CAWAPHRQGSRTEAFF
>TRBD1|TRBJ2-2|TRBV7-2|NA
TGTGCCAGCAGCGAACCGACAGGGGGCGGAACCGGGGAGCTGTTTTTT
CASSEPTGGGTGELFF
>TRBD1|TRBJ1-2|TRBV5-4|NA
TGTGCCAGCAGAAGAGAGACAGGGGGCGTCTATGGCTACACCTTC
CASRRETGGVYGYTF
>TRBD1|TRBJ1-5|TRBV4-3|NA
TGCGCCAGCAGCCAAGATGGACAGGGGGCGGGTCAGCCCCAGCATTTT
CASSQDGQGAGQPQHF
>NA|TRBJ2-2|TRBV5-1|NA
TGCGCCAGCAGCCAGGACATTCCGAACACCGGGGAGCTGTTTTTT
CASSQDIPNTGELFF
>NA|TRBJ1-5|TRBV28|NA
TGTGCCAGCAGTCCTCTTTACAGGGATCAGCATTTT
CASSPLYRDQHF
>NA|TRBJ1-1|TRBV5-4|NA
TGTGCCAGCACCAAACCCCAGGACAAGTACAAACAGAACACTGAAGCTTTCTTT
CASTKPQDKYKQNTEAFF
>TRBD1|TRBJ1-2|TRBV5-1|NA
TGCGCCAGCAGCTTGGGGGACAGGACTAACTATGGCTACACCTTC
CASSLGDRTNYGYTF
>NA|TRBJ2-3|TRBV6-6|NA
TGTGCCACCGGACAGGCCTGGGAGGCGCAGTATTTT
CATGQAWEAQYF
>NA|TRBJ1-2|TRBV6-1|few
TGTGCCAGCAGATCCACTAAGCCAGTTCATGGCTACACCTTC
CASRSTKPVHGYTF
>NA|TRBJ1-6|TRBV14|NA
TGTGCCAGCAGCCAAGTAACGGGAGGGACTTTGCCCCTCCACTTT
CASSQVTGGTLPLHF
>TRBD1|TRBJ1-4|TRBV27|NA
TGTGCCAGCAGTTTCCTACCGGGACAGGACTCTGCAACTAATGAAAAACTGTTTTTT
CASSFLPGQDSATNEKLFF
>NA|TRBJ2-1|TRBV9|NA
TGTGCCAGCAGCGTCGGGGGTGAGCAGTTCTTC
CASSVGGEQFF
>NA|TRBJ2-7|TRBV5-1|NA
TGCGCCAGCAGCTTGGGCGGGTCTATGGGATCCCGCTCCTACGAGCAGTACTTC
CASSLGGSMGSRSYEQYF
>TRBD2|TRBJ2-2|TRBV6-4|few
TGTGCCAGCTCCAGGACTAGCGGGGTAACCGGGGAGCTGTTTTTT
CASSRTSGVTGELFF
>TRBD1|TRBJ1-1|TRBV7-7|NA
TGTGCCAGCAGCTTGTACAGGGGCGGGAACACTGAAGCTTTCTTT
CASSLYRGGNTEAFF
>TRBD1|TRBJ2-7|TRBV7-8|once
TGTGCCAGCAGCTCAACCGGGACAGGGCCAGCCGAGCAGTACTTC
CASSSTGTGPAEQYF
>NA|TRBJ1-1|TRBV5-6|NA
TGTGCCAGCAGCTCAAGACCGCAGCTGAGGACTGAAGCTTTCTTT
CASSSRPQLRTEAFF
>NA|TRBJ1-1|TRBV28|NA
TGTGCCAGCAGTTATATCCTCCCTGAAGCTTTCTTT
CASSYILPEAFF
>NA|TRBJ1-1|TRBV18|NA
TGTGCCAGCTCATCGGAAAACAGATTGAAGACCTACTTGAACACTGAAGCTTTCTTT
CASSSENRLKTYLNTEAFF
>TRBD1|TRBJ1-1|TRBV6-5|NA
TGTGCCAGCAGCCAGACAGGGCGGACTGAAGCTTTCTTT
CASSQTGRTEAFF
>NA|TRBJ1-3|TRBV30|NA
TGTGCCTGGAGTGGCGGGGAATTCGTCGGAAACACCATATATTTT
CAWSGGEFVGNTIYF
>NA|TRBJ1-2|TRBV27|NA
TGTGCCAGCAGTTTATATCCGGACGGACTTGGGGGCTACACCTTC
CASSLYPDGLGGYTF
>NA|TRBJ1-1|TRBV11-1|NA
TGTGCCAGCAGCTTAGATCTCAGGGGCGAAAACATGAACACTGAAGCTTTCTTT
CASSLDLRGENMNTEAFF
>TRBD1|TRBJ2-7|TRBV27|NA
TGTGCCAGCAGTATTCAGGGGGCGCCGCACGAGCAGTACTTC
CASSIQGAPHEQYF